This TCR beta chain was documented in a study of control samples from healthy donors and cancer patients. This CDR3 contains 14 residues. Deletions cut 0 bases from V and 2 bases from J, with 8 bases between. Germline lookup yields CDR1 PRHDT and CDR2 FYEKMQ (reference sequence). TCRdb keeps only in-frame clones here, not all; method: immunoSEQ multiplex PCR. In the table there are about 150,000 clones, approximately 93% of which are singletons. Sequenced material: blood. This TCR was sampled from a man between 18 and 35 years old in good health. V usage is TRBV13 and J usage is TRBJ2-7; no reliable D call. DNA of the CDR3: TGTGCCAGCAGCTTAGGGATCGCTACCTACGAGCAGTACTTC. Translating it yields CASSLGIATYEQYF.